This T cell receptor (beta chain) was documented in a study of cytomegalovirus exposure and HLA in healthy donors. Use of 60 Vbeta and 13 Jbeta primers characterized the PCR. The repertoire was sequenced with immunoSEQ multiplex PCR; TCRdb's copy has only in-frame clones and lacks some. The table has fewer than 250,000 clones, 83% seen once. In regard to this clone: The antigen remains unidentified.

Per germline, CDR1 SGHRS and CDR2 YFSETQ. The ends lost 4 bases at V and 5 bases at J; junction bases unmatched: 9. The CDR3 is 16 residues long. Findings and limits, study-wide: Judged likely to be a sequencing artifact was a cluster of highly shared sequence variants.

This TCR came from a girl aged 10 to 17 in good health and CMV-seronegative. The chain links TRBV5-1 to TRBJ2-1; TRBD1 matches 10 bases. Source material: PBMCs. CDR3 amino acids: CASSPDRGRVDNEQFF. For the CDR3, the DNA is TGCGCCAGCAGCCCCGACAGGGGGCGGGTGGACAATGAGCAGTTCTTC.